This TCR beta chain appears in the sequencing data of a study of T cell responses to AZD1222 COVID-19 vaccine. Points on this clone: Antigen specificity is unknown.

The CDR3 spans 12 residues. The germline V gene encodes CDR1 LNHDA and CDR2 SQIVND (reference sequence). V gave up 6 bases and J gave up 4 bases, with 9 bases separating them. Profiled with immunoSEQ multiplex PCR; TCRdb holds only in-frame clones, not every one. The data show 85,000 to 130,000 clones, about 88% seen once. Broader study findings: Rises in breadth and depth of Spike-specific TCRs came after two AZD1222 doses.

The sample was peripheral blood, taken on day 0 of AZD1222 vaccination. This receptor was obtained from an adult in good health. The chain links TRBV19 to TRBJ1-2; D is unclear. This CDR3 is CASREGGYGYTF. The CDR3 region has the DNA TGTGCCAGTAGGGAGGGTGGCTATGGCTACACCTTC.